One and the same sample provided the 5 T cell receptor beta chains below, sequenced in a study of T cell responses to AZD1222 COVID-19 vaccine. The assay was immunoSEQ multiplex PCR, and TCRdb's table has in-frame clones only and misses some. The sample records 100,000 to 150,000 clones, 86% being singletons. Sample: peripheral blood, taken on day 0 of AZD1222 vaccination. Every receptor here comes from an adult in good health.

The chain uses TRBV6-5 and TRBJ1-5; D unclear. The CDR3 length is 13 residues. Per the germline V gene, CDR1 is MNHEY and CDR2 is SVGAGI. Trimming removed 6 bases from V and 4 bases from J, with 10 bases in between. Written as DNA, the CDR3 is TGTGCCAGCAGGGTGGGGAGAAATCAGCCCCAGCATTTT. Its protein product is CASRVGRNQPQHF.

The chain employs TRBV2 and TRBJ1-1; D uncertain. V shed 8 bases and J shed 3 bases, with 13 bases lying between them. Per the germline V gene, CDR1 is SNHLY and CDR2 is FYNNEI. The CDR3 has 13 residues. CDR3 amino acids: CASRSDGYTEAFF. The CDR3 DNA reads TGTGCCAGCCGGTCGGACGGCTACACTGAAGCTTTCTTT.

The V and J genes are TRBV11-2 and TRBJ1-1; D is unresolved. Looked up from germline, CDR1 is SGHAT and CDR2 is FQNNGV. This CDR3 has 12 residues. The V and J ends lost 2 bases and 3 bases respectively, with 4 bases between them. Here the CDR3 reads CASSLYDTEAFF. CDR3 nucleotides: TGTGCCAGCAGCTTATATGACACTGAAGCTTTCTTT.

V and J are TRBV6-5 and TRBJ2-7; 7 bases are shared with TRBD2. The CDR3 loop spans 13 amino acids. J lost 3 bases, V lost 6 bases, and 5 bases had no gene match. The V gene's germline CDR1 is MNHEY and CDR2 SVGAGI. The CDR3 is CASRASGNYEQYF. CDR3 coding DNA: TGTGCCAGCAGGGCTAGCGGAAACTACGAGCAGTACTTC.

The chain recombines TRBV9 with TRBJ2-2, with TRBD1 identical over 7 bases. Germline V gene lookup returns CDR1 SGDLS and CDR2 YYNGEE. With V trimmed by 3 bases and J by 0 bases, 8 bases remained unmatched. CDR3 length: 17 amino acids. The CDR3 DNA sequence: TGTGCCAGCAGCGCGCAGACAGGGCACGCGAACACCGGGGAGCTGTTTTTT. Translating it yields CASSAQTGHANTGELFF.